This TCR beta chain is drawn from a study of T cell repertoires in cytomegalovirus infection. This clonotype was picked up a small number of times. Its target is unknown. The CDR3 length is 15 residues. Germline CDR1 SGHTA, CDR2 FQGNSA. The V and J ends lost 7 bases and 3 bases, in that order; junction bases with no gene match: 9. TCRdb re-analysed the reads in MiXCR, keeping a single row per CDR3 protein. Seen here are 450,000 to 550,000 distinct CDR3 sequences, under 55% observed once, and the top ten hold just under 45%. The receptor was isolated from a human donor in good health (CMV status not recorded). Some clones in this sample may be carry-over from other donors' samples. Sequenced material: cultured PBMCs, taken from culture after CMV antigen stimulation. The chain carries TRBV7-2 and TRBJ2-3, with 8 nucleotides matching TRBD2. In nucleotides, the CDR3 is TGTGCCAGCAACCCGGGACTAGGGGGAACAGATACGCAGTATTTT. Amino acid sequence: CASNPGLGGTDTQYF.